The T cell receptor (beta chain) described here comes from a study of CD8+ T cells in alopecia areata. The CDR3 is 15 amino acids. V lost 3 bases and J lost 4; bases outside the gene matches: 2. In germline, CDR1 is FNHDT, CDR2 SITEND (reference sequence). Scientists pooled cutaneous lymph node cells and sorted them on CD4, CD8alpha, NKG2D, NKG2ACE and other markers. Extraction of RNA preceded its reverse transcription into cDNA, which served as the sequencing template. Sequenced by immunoSEQ multiplex PCR; TCRdb stores in-frame clones only, minus some. The record shows approximately 280,000 clones for this sample, with no singletons present. As concerns this clone: The gene names here belong to mouse. The read comes to an end 3 residues before the CDR3 does, leaving the germline J gene to fill in the end. The sample carries other DNA sequences with the same CDR3.

V is TRBV19 and J is TRBJ1-6; 9 bases line up with TRBD1. TRBJ1-6 is an ORF for which the function is uncertain. The sample was CD4+ T cells sorted from a lymph node. The source of this sequence is a C3H/HeJ mouse with alopecia areata. This mouse strain has H2-k as its MHC haplotype. The CDR3 DNA, read in part, is TGTGCCAGCAGTAAGGACAGGGGATATAATTCGCCC. Its protein is CASSKDRGYNSP. The whole CDR3 region reads CASSKDRGYNSPLYF.